The entry below describes one TCR beta chain. As yet, its antigen is unknown. These data are taken from a study of CXCR3-negative and CXCR3-positive naive CD8 T cells. Study-wide findings and caveats: Memory CD8+ cells had much lower diversity, and both naive subsets had comparably high diversity.

The libraries of TRB cDNA were constructed through 5' RACE using UMI labels. TCRdb reprocessed the 5' RACE reads and keeps a single row for each CDR3 protein, giving no DNA. Its table records around 56,000 distinct CDR3 sequences. Germline-derived CDR1 and CDR2 are LGHNT and FRNRAP. CDR3 length equals 16 residues. The sample taken for sequencing was naive CXCR3- CD8+ T cells from blood. The sample's subset: CD45RO-CCR7+CD27+CD95- naive CD8+ T cells lacking CXCR3 (TNR3-). The receptor's source is a human donor in good health. Some clones in this sample may be carry-over from other donors' samples. The V call is TRBV12-5, the J call TRBJ2-2; TCRdb reports TRBD2, a call that lacks DNA to check it against. CDR3: CASGPRLAGGTGELFF.